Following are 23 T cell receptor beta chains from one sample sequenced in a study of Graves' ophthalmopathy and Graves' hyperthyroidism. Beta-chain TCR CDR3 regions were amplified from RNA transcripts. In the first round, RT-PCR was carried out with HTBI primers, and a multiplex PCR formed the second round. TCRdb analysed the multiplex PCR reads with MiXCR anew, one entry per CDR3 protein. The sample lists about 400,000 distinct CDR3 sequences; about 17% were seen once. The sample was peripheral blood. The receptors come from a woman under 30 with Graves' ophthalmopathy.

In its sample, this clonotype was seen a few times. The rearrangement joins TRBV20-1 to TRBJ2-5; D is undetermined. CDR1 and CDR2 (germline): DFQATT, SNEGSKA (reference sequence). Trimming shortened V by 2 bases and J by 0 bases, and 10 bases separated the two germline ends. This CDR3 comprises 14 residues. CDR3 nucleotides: TGCAGTGCTAGAAGTCTCGCGTACCAAGAGACCCAGTACTTC. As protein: CSARSLAYQETQYF.

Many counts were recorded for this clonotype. The CDR3 reads CASSRGQGRGEQYF. The CDR3 coding sequence is TGTGCCAGCAGCCGCGGACAGGGACGTGGCGAGCAGTACTTC. The rearrangement uses TRBV7-2 and TRBJ2-7; 8 bases line up with TRBD1. CDR3 length equals 14 residues. CDR1 and CDR2 (germline): SGHTA, FQGNSA. V shed 5 bases and J 6 bases; nucleotides not matched to a gene: 9.

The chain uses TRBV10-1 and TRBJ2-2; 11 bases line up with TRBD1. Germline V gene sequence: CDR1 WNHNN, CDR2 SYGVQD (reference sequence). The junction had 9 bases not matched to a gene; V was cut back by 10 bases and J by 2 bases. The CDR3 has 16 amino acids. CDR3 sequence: CAKADRGLVNTGELFF. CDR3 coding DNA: TGCGCCAAGGCGGACAGGGGGCTTGTCAACACCGGGGAGCTGTTTTTT.

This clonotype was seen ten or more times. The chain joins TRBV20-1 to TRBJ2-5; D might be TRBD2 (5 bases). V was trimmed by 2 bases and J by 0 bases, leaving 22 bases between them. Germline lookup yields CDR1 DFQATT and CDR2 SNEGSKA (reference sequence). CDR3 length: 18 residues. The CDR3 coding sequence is TGCAGTGCTAGACCAGGCACTAGAGGCCCAGAGTACCAAGAGACCCAGTACTTC. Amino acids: CSARPGTRGPEYQETQYF.

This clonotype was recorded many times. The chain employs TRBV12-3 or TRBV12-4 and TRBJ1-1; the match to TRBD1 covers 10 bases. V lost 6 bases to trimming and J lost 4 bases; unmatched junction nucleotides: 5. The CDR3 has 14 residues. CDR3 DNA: TGTGCCAGCAGACCGACAGGGGGCTCCACTGAAGCTTTCTTT. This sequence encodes CASRPTGGSTEAFF.

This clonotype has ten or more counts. CDR3 residues: CATSRGGTYEQYF. The CDR3 DNA follows: TGTGCCACCAGCAGAGGAGGGACATACGAGCAGTACTTC. The genes are TRBV15 and TRBJ2-7, with D maybe TRBD1 (6 bases). V lost 1 base and J 4 bases, leaving 8 bases between the germline ends. Germline CDR1 and CDR2: LNHNV and YYDKDF (reference sequence). The length of the CDR3 is 13 residues.

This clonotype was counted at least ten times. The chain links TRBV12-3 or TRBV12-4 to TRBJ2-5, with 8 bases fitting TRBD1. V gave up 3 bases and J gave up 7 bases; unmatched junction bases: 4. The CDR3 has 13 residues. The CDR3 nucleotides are TGTGCCAGCAGTTTGACAGGGGTAGGGACCCAGTACTTC. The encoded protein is CASSLTGVGTQYF.

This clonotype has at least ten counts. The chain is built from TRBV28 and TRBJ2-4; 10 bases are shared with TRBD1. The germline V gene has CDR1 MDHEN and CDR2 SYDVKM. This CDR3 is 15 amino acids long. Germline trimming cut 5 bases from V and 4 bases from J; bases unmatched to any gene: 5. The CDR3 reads CASSAPGQGKNIQYF. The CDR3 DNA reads TGTGCCAGCAGTGCCCCGGGACAGGGGAAAAACATTCAGTACTTC.

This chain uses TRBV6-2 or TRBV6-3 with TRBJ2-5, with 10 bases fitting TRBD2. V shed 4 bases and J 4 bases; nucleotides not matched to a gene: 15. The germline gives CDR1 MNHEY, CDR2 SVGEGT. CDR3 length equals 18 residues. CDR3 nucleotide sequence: TGTGCCAGCAGTTTGTCGGGGTGGGGACTAGCGATTCGAGAGACCCAGTACTTC. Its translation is CASSLSGWGLAIRETQYF.

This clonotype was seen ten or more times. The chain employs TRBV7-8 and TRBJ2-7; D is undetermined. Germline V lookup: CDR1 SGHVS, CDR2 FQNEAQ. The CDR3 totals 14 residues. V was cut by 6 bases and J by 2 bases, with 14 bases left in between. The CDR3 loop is CASSPNPPPYEQYF. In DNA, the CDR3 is TGTGCCAGCAGTCCTAACCCTCCCCCCTACGAGCAGTACTTC.

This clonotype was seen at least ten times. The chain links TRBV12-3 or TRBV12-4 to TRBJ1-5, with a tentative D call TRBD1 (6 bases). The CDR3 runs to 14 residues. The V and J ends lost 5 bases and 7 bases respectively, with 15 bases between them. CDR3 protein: CASSPDRSEQPQHF. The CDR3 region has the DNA TGTGCCAGCAGTCCCGACAGGAGCGAACAGCCCCAGCATTTT.

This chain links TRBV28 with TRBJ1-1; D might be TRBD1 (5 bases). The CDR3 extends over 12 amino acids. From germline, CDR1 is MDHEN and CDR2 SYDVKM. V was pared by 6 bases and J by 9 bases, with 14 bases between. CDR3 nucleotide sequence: TGTGCCAGCAGGCCAGGGACGCCAAAAGCTTTCTTT. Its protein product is CASRPGTPKAFF.

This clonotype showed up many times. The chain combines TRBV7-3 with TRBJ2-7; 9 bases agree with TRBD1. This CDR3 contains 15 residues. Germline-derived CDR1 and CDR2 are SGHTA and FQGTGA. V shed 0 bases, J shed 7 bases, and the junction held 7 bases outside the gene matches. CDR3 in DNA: TGTGCCAGCAGCTTAACTCCGGACAGGGGAAGGGAGCAGTACTTC. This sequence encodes CASSLTPDRGREQYF.

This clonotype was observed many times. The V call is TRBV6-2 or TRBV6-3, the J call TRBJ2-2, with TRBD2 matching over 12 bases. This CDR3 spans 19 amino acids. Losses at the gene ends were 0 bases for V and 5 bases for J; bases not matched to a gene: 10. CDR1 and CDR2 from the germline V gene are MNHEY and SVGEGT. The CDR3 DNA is TGTGCCAGCAGTTACTCGAGGCTAGCGGGAGGGCCGCGAACCGGGGAGCTGTTTTTT. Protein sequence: CASSYSRLAGGPRTGELFF.

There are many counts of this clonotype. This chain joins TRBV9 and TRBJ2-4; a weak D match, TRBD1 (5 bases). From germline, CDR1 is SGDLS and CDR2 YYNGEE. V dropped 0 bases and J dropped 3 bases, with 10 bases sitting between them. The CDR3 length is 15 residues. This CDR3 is CASSVGQPGKNIQYF. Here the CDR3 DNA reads TGTGCCAGCAGCGTAGGACAGCCGGGCAAAAACATTCAGTACTTC.

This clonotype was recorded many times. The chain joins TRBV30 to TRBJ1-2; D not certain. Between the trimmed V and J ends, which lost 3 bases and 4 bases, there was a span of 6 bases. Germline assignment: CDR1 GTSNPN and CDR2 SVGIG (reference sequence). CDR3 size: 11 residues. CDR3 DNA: TGTGCCTGGAGGCAAAGCTATGGCTACACCTTC. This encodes CAWRQSYGYTF.

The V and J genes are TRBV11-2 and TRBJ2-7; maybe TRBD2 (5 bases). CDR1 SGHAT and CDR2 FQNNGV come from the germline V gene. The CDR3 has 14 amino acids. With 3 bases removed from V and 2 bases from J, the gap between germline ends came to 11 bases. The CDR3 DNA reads TGTGCCAGCAGCTTCGAGGGCCGGCCCTACGAGCAGTACTTC. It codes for CASSFEGRPYEQYF. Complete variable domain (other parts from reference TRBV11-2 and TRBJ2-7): EAGVAQSPRYKIIEKRQSVAFWCNPISGHATLYWYQQILGQGPKLLIQFQNNGVVDDSQLPKDRFSAERLKGVDSTLKIQPAKLEDSAVYLCASSFEGRPYEQYFGPGTRLTVT.

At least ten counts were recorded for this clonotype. CDR3 in DNA: TGTGCCTGGAGTGTCTCGCTGGGATTAAGCGAGCAGTACTTC. Protein product: CAWSVSLGLSEQYF. The V gene is TRBV30, the J gene TRBJ2-7, with no clear D. Trimming took off 0 bases at V and 6 bases at J, with 15 bases between the two ends. This CDR3 has 14 amino acids. Germline CDR1 is GTSNPN and CDR2 is SVGIG (reference sequence).

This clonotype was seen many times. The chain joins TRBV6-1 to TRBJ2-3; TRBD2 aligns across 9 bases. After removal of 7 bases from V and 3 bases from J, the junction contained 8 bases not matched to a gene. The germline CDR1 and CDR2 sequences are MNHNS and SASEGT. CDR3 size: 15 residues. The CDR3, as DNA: TGTGCCAGCACCCCCCCGGGACTAGCAACAGATACGCAGTATTTT. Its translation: CASTPPGLATDTQYF.

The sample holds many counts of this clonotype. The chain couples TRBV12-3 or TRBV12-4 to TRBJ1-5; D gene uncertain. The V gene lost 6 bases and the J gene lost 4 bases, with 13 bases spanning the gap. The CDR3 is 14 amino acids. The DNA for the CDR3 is TGTGCCAGCAGGCCGCCAGGACCAAATCAGCCCCAGCATTTT. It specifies CASRPPGPNQPQHF.

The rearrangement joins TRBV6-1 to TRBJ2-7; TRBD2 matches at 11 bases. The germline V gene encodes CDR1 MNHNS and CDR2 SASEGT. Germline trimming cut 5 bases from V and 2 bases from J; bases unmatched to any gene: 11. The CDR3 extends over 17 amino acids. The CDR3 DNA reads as TGTGCCAGCAGTCCGGGACTAGCGGTAACTACCCCCTACGAGCAGTACTTC. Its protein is CASSPGLAVTTPYEQYF.

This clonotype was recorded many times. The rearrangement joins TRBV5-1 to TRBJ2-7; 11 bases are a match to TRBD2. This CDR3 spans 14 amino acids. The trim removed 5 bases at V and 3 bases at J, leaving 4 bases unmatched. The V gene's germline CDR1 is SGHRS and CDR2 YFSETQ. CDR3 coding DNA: TGCGCCAGCAGTCCTAGCGGGAGGATCTACGAGCAGTACTTC. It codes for CASSPSGRIYEQYF.

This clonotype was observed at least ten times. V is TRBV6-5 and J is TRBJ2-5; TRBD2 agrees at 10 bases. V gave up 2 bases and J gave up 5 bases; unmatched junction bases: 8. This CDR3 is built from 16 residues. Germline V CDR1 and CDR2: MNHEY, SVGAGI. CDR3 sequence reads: CASSYAVAGGGETQYF. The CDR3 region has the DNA TGTGCCAGCAGTTACGCGGTAGCGGGGGGAGGGGAGACCCAGTACTTC.